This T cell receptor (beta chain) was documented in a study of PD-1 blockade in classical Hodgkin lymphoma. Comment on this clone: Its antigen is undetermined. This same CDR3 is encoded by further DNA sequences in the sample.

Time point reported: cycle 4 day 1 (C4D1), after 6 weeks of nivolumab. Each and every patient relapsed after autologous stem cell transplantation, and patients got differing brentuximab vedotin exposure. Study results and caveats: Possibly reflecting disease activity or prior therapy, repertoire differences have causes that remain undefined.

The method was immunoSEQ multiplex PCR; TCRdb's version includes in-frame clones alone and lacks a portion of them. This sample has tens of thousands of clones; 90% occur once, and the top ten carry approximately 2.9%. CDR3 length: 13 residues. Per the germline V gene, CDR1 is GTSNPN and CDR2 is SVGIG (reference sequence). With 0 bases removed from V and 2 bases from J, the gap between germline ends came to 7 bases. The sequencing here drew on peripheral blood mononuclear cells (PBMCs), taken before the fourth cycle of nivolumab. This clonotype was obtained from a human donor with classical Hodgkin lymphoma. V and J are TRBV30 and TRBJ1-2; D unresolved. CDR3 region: CAWSVTGNYGYTF. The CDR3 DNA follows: TGTGCCTGGAGTGTAACGGGAAACTATGGCTACACCTTC.